Listed below are T cell receptor beta chains from one sample, sequenced in a study of CD8 T cells in Susac syndrome. TCRdb re-analysed the immunoSEQ multiplex PCR reads in MiXCR, keeping a single row per CDR3 protein. The sample has about 110,000 distinct CDR3 sequences, 94% seen once; the top ten hold around 0.38%. The specimen was CD8+ T cells from PBMCs. These receptors originate from a human donor with Susac syndrome. The CDR3 runs from the conserved cysteine through the conserved F or W. The D gene is left open where the match is weak. Some rows have no size entry. The others give once, few or many, or a class for an expanded clone.

.	.	TRBV27	TRBJ2-2	CASRDFTGELFF	TGTGCCAGCAGGGACTTCACCGGGGAGCTGTTTTTT
.	.	TRBV3-1	TRBJ2-5	CASSPGTPGGTQYF	TGTGCCAGCAGCCCTGGGACCCCTGGTGGGACCCAGTACTTC
.	.	TRBV20-1	TRBJ2-5	CSARDQRETQYF	TGCAGTGCTAGAGATCAGCGAGAGACCCAGTACTTC
.	.	TRBV2	TRBJ1-2	CASSELPQPYGYTF	TGTGCCAGCAGTGAACTGCCTCAACCCTATGGCTACACCTTC
.	.	TRBV5-1	TRBJ2-2	CASSLEEGNTGELFF	TGCGCCAGCAGCTTGGAAGAGGGGAACACCGGGGAGCTGTTTTTT
.	.	TRBV24-1	TRBJ2-2	CATEGDTGELFF	TGTGCCACCGAGGGGGACACCGGGGAGCTGTTTTTT
.	.	TRBV3-1	TRBJ1-5	CASSQNGNQPQHF	TGTGCCAGCAGCCAAAACGGTAATCAGCCCCAGCATTTT
.	.	TRBV6-5	TRBJ2-5	CASSYNDRPETQYF	TGTGCCAGCAGTTACAACGACAGGCCAGAGACCCAGTACTTC
.	.	TRBV6-5	TRBJ1-5	CASSEVGAHGQPQHF	TGTGCCAGCAGCGAGGTGGGGGCGCACGGTCAGCCCCAGCATTTT
TRBD1	.	TRBV29-1	TRBJ1-1	CSVEDRVQGEGTEAFF	TGCAGCGTTGAAGATCGGGTCCAGGGGGAGGGCACTGAAGCTTTCTTT
.	.	TRBV27	TRBJ2-1	CASSLVAGIDEQFF	TGTGCCAGCAGTTTGGTTGCGGGGATTGATGAGCAGTTCTTC
TRBD2	few	TRBV20-1	TRBJ2-7	CSAREGYEQYF	TGCAGTGCTCGGGAGGGTTACGAGCAGTACTTC
TRBD1	.	TRBV5-4	TRBJ2-1	CASSLGDRGSSYNEQFF	TGTGCCAGCAGCTTGGGGGACAGGGGAAGCTCCTACAATGAGCAGTTCTTC
.	.	TRBV13	TRBJ2-7	CASSLTRGYEQYF	TGTGCCAGCAGCTTAACCAGGGGATACGAGCAGTACTTC
.	.	TRBV3-1	TRBJ1-5	CASSQEGYQPQHF	TGTGCCAGCAGCCAAGAGGGATATCAGCCCCAGCATTTT
.	once	TRBV7-9	TRBJ1-2	CASSSSSYGYTF	TGTGCCAGCAGCTCGTCTAGCTATGGCTACACCTTC
.	.	TRBV7-9	TRBJ2-2	CASRDGPNTGELFF	TGTGCCAGCAGGGACGGCCCGAACACCGGGGAGCTGTTTTTT
.	.	TRBV23-1	TRBJ2-3	CASKPSPPTDTQYF	TGCGCCAGCAAACCGTCACCACCCACAGATACGCAGTATTTT
TRBD2	.	TRBV9	TRBJ2-5	CASSPGLRGGVETQYF	TGTGCCAGCAGCCCAGGTTTGCGGGGGGGCGTGGAGACCCAGTACTTC
.	.	TRBV9	TRBJ2-1	CASSFRAEDEQFF	TGTGCCAGCAGCTTCCGGGCCGAGGATGAGCAGTTCTTC
TRBD1	.	TRBV3-1	TRBJ2-7	CASSQGGGQGVF	TGTGCCAGCAGCCAAGGGGGAGGACAGGGGGTCTTC
.	.	TRBV19	TRBJ1-5	CASSPPAREPQHF	TGTGCCAGTAGTCCACCCGCCCGGGAGCCCCAGCATTTT
TRBD2	.	TRBV9	TRBJ2-2	CASSFAGTSAGGELFF	TGTGCCAGCAGCTTCGCCGGGACTAGCGCGGGCGGGGAGCTGTTTTTT
.	.	TRBV6-6	TRBJ1-6	CATRGGAYNSPLHF	TGTGCCACCCGGGGGGGGGCCTATAATTCACCCCTCCACTTT
.	.	TRBV7-9	TRBJ2-1	CASTVSDSSYNEQFF	TGTGCCAGCACCGTCTCGGACAGCTCATACAATGAGCAGTTCTTC
.	.	TRBV14	TRBJ1-4	CASSQESGKLFF	TGTGCCAGCAGCCAAGAATCAGGAAAACTGTTTTTT
.	.	TRBV5-6	TRBJ1-2	CASSPDRGGDGYTF	TGTGCCAGCAGTCCCGACAGAGGAGGGGATGGCTACACCTTC
.	.	TRBV2	TRBJ2-7	CASGGVSSYEQYF	TGTGCCAGCGGGGGTGTTAGCTCCTACGAGCAGTACTTC
TRBD1	.	TRBV20-1	TRBJ1-4	CSARETGYQLNEKLFF	TGCAGTGCTAGAGAGACAGGGTACCAGCTTAATGAAAAACTGTTTTTT
.	.	TRBV6-5	TRBJ1-2	CASSPGFGYTF	TGTGCCAGCAGTCCAGGGTTTGGCTACACCTTC
TRBD1	.	TRBV18	TRBJ2-7	CASSPPDRDYEQYF	TGTGCCAGCTCACCACCGGACAGGGACTACGAGCAGTACTTC
.	.	TRBV7-6	TRBJ2-7	CASSPTGKAYEQYF	TGTGCCAGCAGCCCTACAGGGAAGGCCTACGAGCAGTACTTC
.	.	TRBV7-6	TRBJ2-7	CASSSLEGPYEQYF	TGTGCCAGCAGCTCCCTAGAGGGTCCCTACGAGCAGTACTTC
.	once	TRBV7-9	TRBJ2-1	CASSLVSGYEQFF	TGTGCCAGCAGCTTAGTGAGTGGCTATGAGCAGTTCTTC
.	.	TRBV20-1	TRBJ1-2	CSALVDPANYGYTF	TGCAGTGCTTTGGTGGACCCAGCTAACTATGGCTACACCTTC
.	.	TRBV12-3/TRBV12-4	TRBJ2-7	CASSLGARGNEQYF	TGTGCCAGCAGTTTAGGGGCAAGGGGGAACGAGCAGTACTTC
.	once	TRBV7-2	TRBJ2-2	CASSLPRDTTNTGELFF	TGTGCCAGCAGCTTACCCCGAGACACTACGAACACCGGGGAGCTGTTTTTT
TRBD1	.	TRBV20-1	TRBJ2-3	CSASTGTGSTDTQYF	TGCAGTGCTTCTACCGGGACAGGGAGTACAGATACGCAGTATTTT
.	.	TRBV3-1	TRBJ2-1	CASSQDLTHRDEQFF	TGTGCCAGCAGCCAAGATCTAACTCATAGGGATGAGCAGTTCTTC
.	.	TRBV20-1	TRBJ2-5	CSAKAPETQYF	TGCAGTGCTAAAGCGCCGGAGACCCAGTACTTC
.	.	TRBV19	TRBJ2-1	CASSIEVNEQFF	TGTGCCAGTAGTATAGAGGTCAACGAGCAGTTCTTC
.	.	TRBV5-1	TRBJ2-2	CASSLEGSAIDTGELFF	TGCGCCAGCAGCTTGGAGGGCTCTGCGATTGACACCGGGGAGCTGTTTTTT
TRBD1	once	TRBV23-1	TRBJ1-2	CASSQFPWTGPNYGYTF	TGCGCCAGCAGTCAATTCCCTTGGACAGGGCCTAACTATGGCTACACCTTC
.	.	TRBV9	TRBJ2-7	CASSVVHYEQYF	TGTGCCAGCAGCGTAGTCCACTACGAGCAGTACTTC
.	.	TRBV29-1	TRBJ1-2	CSVETRGYTF	TGCAGCGTTGAAACCAGGGGCTACACCTTC
TRBD1	.	TRBV7-9	TRBJ1-2	CASSWIGGQENYGYTF	TGTGCCAGCAGCTGGATCGGGGGACAGGAGAACTATGGCTACACCTTC
TRBD1	.	TRBV7-9	TRBJ2-5	CASSSYRGQETQYF	TGTGCCAGCAGCTCTTACAGGGGCCAAGAGACCCAGTACTTC
TRBD1	.	TRBV7-8	TRBJ1-5	CASSLGTANNQPQHF	TGTGCCAGCAGCCTGGGGACAGCGAACAATCAGCCCCAGCATTTT
.	.	TRBV5-1	TRBJ2-7	CASSFSVGPYEQYF	TGCGCCAGCAGCTTTTCAGTGGGACCCTACGAGCAGTACTTC
.	.	TRBV29-1	TRBJ1-2	CSVGGNYGYTF	TGCAGCGTTGGGGGTAACTATGGCTACACCTTC
TRBD1	.	TRBV19	TRBJ1-6	CASSKGANNSPLHF	TGTGCCAGTAGCAAGGGGGCAAATAATTCACCCCTCCACTTT
TRBD2	.	TRBV27	TRBJ2-5	CASSLSGGALSETQYF	TGTGCCAGCAGTCTGAGCGGGGGGGCCTTATCGGAGACCCAGTACTTC
.	.	TRBV9	TRBJ2-1	CASSVRSLGTYNEQFF	TGTGCCAGCAGCGTAAGGTCCTTGGGGACGTACAATGAGCAGTTCTTC
.	.	TRBV20-1	TRBJ2-3	CSASQPSDTQYF	TGCAGTGCTAGCCAACCTTCAGATACGCAGTATTTT
.	.	TRBV4-1	TRBJ2-3	CASSQLGGRSDTQYF	TGCGCCAGCAGCCAACTGGGGGGGCGGTCAGATACGCAGTATTTT
.	.	TRBV20-1	TRBJ2-5	CSLYMSETQYF	TGCAGTCTGTATATGTCGGAGACCCAGTACTTC
.	.	TRBV27	TRBJ1-1	CASSSGLGNTEAFF	TGTGCCAGCAGTTCTGGACTCGGGAACACTGAAGCTTTCTTT